A selection of T cell receptor beta chains follows, all from one sample in a study of blood T cell repertoires in COVID-19. TCRdb's table, derived via immunoSEQ multiplex PCR, lists solely in-frame clones and lacks some. Of roughly 50,000 clones listed, 70% to 90% are singletons. The sequenced sample consisted of peripheral blood. These receptors were obtained from a human donor in a cohort sampled during active COVID-19. The CDR3 runs from the conserved cysteine through the conserved F or W. The D gene is left open where the match is weak. Part of the rows lack a size; the others show once, few, many or a class for expanded clones.

TRBV18	TRBJ2-1	NA	TRBD1	CASSGQGAGFF	TGTGCCAGCTCAGGACAGGGGGCCGGGTTCTTC
TRBV28	TRBJ2-7	NA	TRBD2	CASSLESGGTYEQYF	TGTGCCAGCAGTTTGGAGTCGGGGGGAACCTACGAGCAGTACTTC
TRBV9	TRBJ2-4	NA	NA	CASSVDQAPQNIQYF	TGTGCCAGCAGCGTAGATCAGGCCCCTCAAAACATTCAGTACTTC
TRBV7-3	TRBJ2-2	NA	NA	CASSLTRGNTGELFF	TGTGCCAGCAGCTTAACGCGGGGGAACACCGGGGAGCTGTTTTTT
TRBV10-3	TRBJ1-6	NA	TRBD1	CANNVPGQGSNSPLHF	TGTGCCAACAACGTCCCGGGACAGGGATCGAATTCACCCCTCCACTTT
TRBV6-5	TRBJ1-2	NA	TRBD1	CASSADRVNGYTF	TGTGCCAGCAGCGCTGACAGGGTCAATGGCTACACCTTC
TRBV15	TRBJ2-7	NA	NA	CATSRDSQGFYEQYF	TGTGCCACCAGCAGAGATTCGCAGGGTTTCTACGAGCAGTACTTC
TRBV5-1	TRBJ2-3	once	TRBD2	CASSFGGRWDTQYF	TGCGCCAGCAGCTTTGGCGGGAGGTGGGATACGCAGTATTTT
TRBV6-1	TRBJ2-3	NA	NA	CASSEAGGGRDTQYF	TGTGCCAGCAGTGAAGCGGGTGGGGGGAGAGATACGCAGTATTTT
TRBV2	TRBJ1-4	NA	NA	CASSGSAQGSRKLFF	TGTGCCAGCAGTGGGTCGGCGCAGGGGAGCCGAAAACTGTTTTTT
TRBV2	TRBJ1-5	NA	TRBD1	CASRGTGPYSNQPQHF	TGTGCCAGCAGGGGGACAGGGCCCTATAGCAATCAGCCCCAGCATTTT
TRBV2	TRBJ2-2	NA	TRBD2	CASRGLAVFTGELFF	TGTGCCAGCAGAGGACTAGCGGTCTTCACCGGGGAGCTGTTTTTT
TRBV27	TRBJ2-7	NA	NA	CASSPQTAYEQYF	TGTGCCAGCAGTCCCCAAACAGCCTACGAGCAGTACTTC
TRBV11-1	TRBJ1-1	NA	TRBD1	CASSLTGASEAFF	TGTGCCAGCAGCCTGACAGGGGCTTCTGAAGCTTTCTTT
TRBV7-3	TRBJ2-2	few	TRBD1	CASSPTRDRSNGELFF	TGTGCCAGCAGCCCAACCCGGGACAGGTCAAACGGGGAGCTGTTTTTT
TRBV5-1	TRBJ2-3	NA	TRBD2	CASSEGTSGYTDTQYF	TGCGCCAGCAGCGAGGGGACTAGCGGGTACACAGATACGCAGTATTTT
TRBV18	TRBJ1-2	NA	TRBD1	CASSPTSGGEGYTF	TGTGCCAGCTCCCCTACCTCAGGGGGAGAAGGCTACACCTTC
TRBV27	TRBJ2-7	NA	TRBD2	CASSAGLAGAHEQYF	TGTGCCAGCAGCGCCGGACTAGCGGGAGCCCACGAGCAGTACTTC
TRBV5-1	TRBJ1-4	once	NA	CASSLRAGGLNEKLFF	TGCGCCAGCAGCTTGAGGGCCGGGGGACTTAATGAAAAACTGTTTTTT
TRBV19	TRBJ2-7	NA	TRBD1	CASSGQGADEQYF	TGTGCCAGTAGTGGACAGGGGGCAGACGAGCAGTACTTC
TRBV6-1	TRBJ2-1	NA	TRBD2	CASREPTSGRIRREQFF	TGTGCCAGCAGGGAACCTACTAGCGGGAGGATTAGGAGGGAGCAGTTCTTC
TRBV6-6	TRBJ2-1	once	TRBD1	CASSKGTGADEQFF	TGTGCCAGCAGTAAAGGGACAGGGGCCGATGAGCAGTTCTTC
TRBV11-2	TRBJ1-1	NA	NA	CASSLNGQMNTEAFF	TGTGCCAGCAGCCTAAACGGACAGATGAACACTGAAGCTTTCTTT
TRBV12-5	TRBJ1-2	NA	TRBD1	CASGLTDRGHGYTF	TGTGCTAGTGGTCTGACGGACAGGGGGCATGGCTACACCTTC
TRBV27	TRBJ2-7	few	NA	CASRTSSEQYF	TGTGCCAGCAGGACTAGTTCCGAGCAGTACTTC
TRBV11-2	TRBJ1-5	NA	TRBD1	CASSRTGSNQPQHF	TGTGCCAGCAGCCGGACAGGCAGCAATCAGCCCCAGCATTTT
TRBV12-5	TRBJ2-5	NA	TRBD1	CASGDRGKETQYF	TGTGCTAGTGGTGACAGGGGGAAGGAGACCCAGTACTTC
TRBV29-1	TRBJ2-1	NA	NA	CSAQTVSSYNEQFF	TGCAGCGCCCAGACAGTGAGCTCCTACAATGAGCAGTTCTTC
TRBV29-1	TRBJ2-1	NA	TRBD1	CSVDTGAGGGEQFF	TGCAGCGTAGATACAGGGGCAGGAGGCGGTGAGCAGTTCTTC
TRBV5-4	TRBJ2-3	NA	TRBD2	CASTMTGTSGGVGAQYF	TGTGCCAGCACCATGACCGGGACTAGCGGGGGGGTAGGGGCGCAGTATTTT
TRBV3-1/TRBV3-2	TRBJ2-5	NA	TRBD2	CASSQDTGLAGATQYF	TGTGCCAGCAGCCAAGATACGGGACTAGCGGGGGCAACCCAGTACTTC
TRBV21-1	TRBJ2-7	NA	NA	CASSGEVPYEQYF	TGTGCCAGCAGTGGGGAGGTTCCCTACGAGCAGTACTTC
TRBV29-1	TRBJ2-3	once	TRBD1	CSVRGGGSDTQYF	TGCAGCGTGAGAGGGGGCGGCTCAGATACGCAGTATTTT
TRBV2	TRBJ2-1	NA	TRBD2	CASLTSGRKNEQFF	TGTGCCAGTCTTACTAGCGGGAGGAAGAATGAGCAGTTCTTC
TRBV11-2	TRBJ2-1	once	TRBD2	CASSYTSGTYNEQFF	TGTGCCAGCAGCTACACTAGCGGGACCTACAATGAGCAGTTCTTC
TRBV9	TRBJ2-1	NA	TRBD2	CASSFLAGVYNEQFF	TGTGCCAGCAGCTTTCTAGCGGGCGTTTACAATGAGCAGTTCTTC
TRBV11-2	TRBJ2-1	few	NA	CASSLDNTGYNEQFF	TGTGCCAGCAGCTTAGATAACACCGGGTACAATGAGCAGTTCTTC
TRBV14	TRBJ2-5	NA	NA	CASSPPGTDRVTQYF	TGTGCCAGCAGCCCTCCCGGGACTGACCGTGTGACCCAGTACTTC
TRBV27	TRBJ2-5	NA	NA	CASAPVSGVETQYF	TGTGCCAGCGCGCCGGTGTCGGGGGTAGAGACCCAGTACTTC
TRBV19	TRBJ1-2	once	TRBD1	CASYRGRGYTF	TGTGCCAGCTACAGGGGCCGTGGCTACACCTTC
TRBV28	TRBJ1-5	NA	NA	CASSTRAGRVRQPQHF	TGTGCCAGCAGTACTAGGGCCGGGCGTGTTCGTCAGCCCCAGCATTTT
TRBV9	TRBJ2-1	NA	TRBD1	CASSGRDRGLNEQFF	TGTGCCAGCAGCGGCCGGGACAGGGGTTTGAATGAGCAGTTCTTC
TRBV23-1	TRBJ2-5	NA	TRBD1	CASSQSRGQGKTQYF	TGCGCCAGCAGTCAATCGAGGGGACAGGGAAAGACCCAGTACTTC
TRBV5-1	TRBJ2-5	NA	NA	CASSWSGYQETQYF	TGCGCCAGCAGCTGGAGCGGTTACCAAGAGACCCAGTACTTC
TRBV7-9	TRBJ1-1	NA	NA	CASRRGLGTEAFF	TGTGCCAGCAGGCGAGGGTTGGGCACTGAAGCTTTCTTT
TRBV5-6	TRBJ1-3	NA	NA	CASSTTREGNTIYF	TGTGCCAGCAGCACGACCCGGGAGGGAAACACCATATATTTT
TRBV7-2	TRBJ2-3	NA	TRBD2	CASSSKPSGTYLTDTQYF	TGTGCCAGCAGCTCTAAACCTAGCGGGACTTACCTCACAGATACGCAGTATTTT
TRBV19	TRBJ1-4	NA	NA	CASTEYGAGANEKLFF	TGTGCCAGTACCGAATACGGGGCGGGAGCTAATGAAAAACTGTTTTTT
TRBV6-5	TRBJ1-4	NA	TRBD1	CASIETGAANEKLFF	TGTGCCAGCATCGAAACAGGGGCAGCTAATGAAAAACTGTTTTTT
TRBV6-4	TRBJ1-5	once	NA	CASSDSMAGDSNQPQHF	TGTGCCAGCAGTGACTCGATGGCGGGTGATAGCAATCAGCCCCAGCATTTT
TRBV6-1	TRBJ1-2	NA	TRBD1	CASSEYGQGNYGYTF	TGTGCCAGCAGTGAATACGGACAGGGTAACTATGGCTACACCTTC
TRBV7-9	TRBJ2-2	NA	TRBD1	CASSTRTGRTGELFF	TGTGCCAGCAGCACGCGGACAGGGCGCACCGGGGAGCTGTTTTTT
TRBV7-9	TRBJ1-5	NA	NA	CASSFTGNQPQHF	TGTGCCAGCAGCTTCACAGGGAACCAGCCCCAGCATTTT
TRBV2	TRBJ1-5	NA	TRBD1	CASSVPPGQSYSNQPQHF	TGTGCCAGCAGTGTGCCCCCGGGACAGAGCTATAGCAATCAGCCCCAGCATTTT